Listed here is a single T cell receptor (beta chain). V lost 9 bases and J 3 bases, leaving 20 bases between the germline ends. CDR3 length: 15 residues. Looked up from germline, CDR1 is LNHDA and CDR2 is SQIVND (reference sequence). Generated by immunoSEQ multiplex PCR, the TCRdb table keeps only in-frame clones and is missing some. The top ten hold 15% to 20% of the sample, which has about 82,000 clones, around four fifths seen once. The entry originates in a study of blood T cell repertoires in COVID-19. On the study more broadly: The samples span acute and convalescent COVID-19 from the United States, Italy and Spain.

Sequencing was done on a sample of peripheral blood. This TCR was sampled from a man at least 80 years old with active or convalescent COVID-19. The chain recombines TRBV19 with TRBJ1-1; maybe TRBD1 (5 bases). The CDR3 spells CASHPRGVPYTEAFF. The CDR3 DNA reads as TGTGCCAGCCACCCCCGGGGGGTACCATACACTGAAGCTTTCTTT.